The entry below describes one TCR beta chain. The antigen is unknown. These data come from a study of blood T cells in healthy people across ages. Study results and limitations: Measured against age, TCR beta diversity per million T cells decreased in a roughly linear manner. PBMC samples, being unsorted, prevented any conclusive comparison of naive and antigen-experienced cells.

Together with a sample-barcoded 5' primer, a J-beta primer mix was included in a second PCR lasting roughly 6 to 12 cycles. One entry per CDR3 protein, called by TCRdb with MiXCR from the 5' RACE reads. The sample has 800,000 or so distinct CDR3 sequences; 60% to 80% are singletons. Caucasian individuals from Russia who were healthy and aged 6 to 90 acted as donors. At least 7 million PBMCs were isolated per sample. The CDR3 consists of 17 residues. Germline loops: CDR1 MNHEY, CDR2 SVGAGI. V was clipped by 4 bases and J by 5 bases; unmatched bases: 9. The genes are TRBV6-5 and TRBJ1-5; 12 nucleotides align to TRBD1. The source of this sequence is a man between 25 and 39 years old in good health. Sequencing was done on a sample of blood. The CDR3 DNA follows: TGTGCCAGCAGTTCCCTAACCGGGACAGGGGGCGATCAGCCCCAGCATTTT. Translated, it gives CASSSLTGTGGDQPQHF.